The TCR beta chain described here comes from a study of control samples from healthy donors and cancer patients. Generated by immunoSEQ multiplex PCR, the TCRdb table keeps only in-frame clones and is missing some. The table shows under 150,000 clones, with roughly 84% occurring only once. Per germline, CDR1 SEHNR and CDR2 FQNEAQ (reference sequence). CDR3 length equals 14 residues. V lost 4 bases to trimming and J lost 15 bases; unmatched junction nucleotides: 9. What was sequenced was blood. The rearrangement links TRBV7-9 to TRBJ2-1; TRBD2 matches 13 bases. This TCR came from a man aged 35 to 55 in good health. The CDR3 here is CASSSNSGLAGMFF. Here the CDR3 DNA reads TGTGCCAGCAGCTCGAACTCGGGACTAGCGGGGATGTTCTTC.